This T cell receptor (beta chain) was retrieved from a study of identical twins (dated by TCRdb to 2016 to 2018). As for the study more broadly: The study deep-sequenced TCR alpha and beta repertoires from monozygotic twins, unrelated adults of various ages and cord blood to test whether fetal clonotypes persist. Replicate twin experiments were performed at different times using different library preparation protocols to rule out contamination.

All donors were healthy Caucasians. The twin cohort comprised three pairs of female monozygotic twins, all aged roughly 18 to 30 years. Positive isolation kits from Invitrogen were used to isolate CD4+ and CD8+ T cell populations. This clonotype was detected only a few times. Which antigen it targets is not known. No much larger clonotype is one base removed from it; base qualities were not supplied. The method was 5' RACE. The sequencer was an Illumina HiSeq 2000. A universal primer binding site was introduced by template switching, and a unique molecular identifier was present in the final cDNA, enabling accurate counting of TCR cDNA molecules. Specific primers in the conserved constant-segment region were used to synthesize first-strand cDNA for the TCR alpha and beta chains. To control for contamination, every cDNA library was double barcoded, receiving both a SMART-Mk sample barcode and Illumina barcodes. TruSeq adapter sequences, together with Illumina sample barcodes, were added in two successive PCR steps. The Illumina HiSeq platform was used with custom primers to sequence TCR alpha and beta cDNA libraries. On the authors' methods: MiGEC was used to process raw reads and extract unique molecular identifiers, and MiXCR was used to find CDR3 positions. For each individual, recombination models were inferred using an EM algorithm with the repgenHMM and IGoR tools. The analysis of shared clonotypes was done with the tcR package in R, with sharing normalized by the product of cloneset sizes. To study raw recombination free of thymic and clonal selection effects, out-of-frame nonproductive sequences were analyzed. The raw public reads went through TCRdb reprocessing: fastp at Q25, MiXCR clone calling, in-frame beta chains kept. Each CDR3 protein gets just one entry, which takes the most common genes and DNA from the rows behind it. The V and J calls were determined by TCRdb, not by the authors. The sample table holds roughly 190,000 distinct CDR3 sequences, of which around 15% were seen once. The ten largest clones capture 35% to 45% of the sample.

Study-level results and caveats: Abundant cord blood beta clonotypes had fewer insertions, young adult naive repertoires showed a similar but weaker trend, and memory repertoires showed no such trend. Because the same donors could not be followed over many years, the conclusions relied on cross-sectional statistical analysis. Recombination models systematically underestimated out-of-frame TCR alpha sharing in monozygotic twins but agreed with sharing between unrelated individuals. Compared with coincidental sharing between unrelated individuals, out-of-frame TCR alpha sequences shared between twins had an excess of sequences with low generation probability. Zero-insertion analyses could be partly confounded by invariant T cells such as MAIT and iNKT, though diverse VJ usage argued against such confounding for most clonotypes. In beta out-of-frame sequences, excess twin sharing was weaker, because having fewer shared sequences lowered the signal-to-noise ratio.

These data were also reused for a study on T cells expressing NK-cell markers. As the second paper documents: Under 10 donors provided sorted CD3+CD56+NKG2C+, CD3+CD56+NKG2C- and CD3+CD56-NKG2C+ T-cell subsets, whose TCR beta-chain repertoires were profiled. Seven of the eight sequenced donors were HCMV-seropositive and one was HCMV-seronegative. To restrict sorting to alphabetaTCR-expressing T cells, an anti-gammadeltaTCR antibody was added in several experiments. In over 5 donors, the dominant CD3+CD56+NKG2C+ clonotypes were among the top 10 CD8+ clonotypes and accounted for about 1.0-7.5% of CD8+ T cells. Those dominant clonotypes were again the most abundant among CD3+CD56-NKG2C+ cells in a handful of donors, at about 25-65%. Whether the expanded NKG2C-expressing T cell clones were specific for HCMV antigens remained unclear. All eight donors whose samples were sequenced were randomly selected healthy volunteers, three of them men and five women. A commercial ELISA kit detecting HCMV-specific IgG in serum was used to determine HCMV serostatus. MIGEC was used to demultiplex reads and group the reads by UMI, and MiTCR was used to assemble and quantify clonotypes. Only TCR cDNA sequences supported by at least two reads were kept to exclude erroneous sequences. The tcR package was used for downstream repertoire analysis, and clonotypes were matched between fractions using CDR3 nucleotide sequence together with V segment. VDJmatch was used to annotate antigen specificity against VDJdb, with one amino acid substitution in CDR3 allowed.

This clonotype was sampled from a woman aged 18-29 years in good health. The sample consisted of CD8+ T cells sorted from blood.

The nucleotide sequence reads TGTGCCAGCGGATCCTCGTTACGGGTGGAAGAGACCCAGTACTTC. It translates to CASGSSLRVEETQYF. The rearranged segments are TRBV7-9 and TRBJ2-5; the D gene cannot be resolved reliably. Inclusive of the bounding cysteine and phenylalanine, the CDR3 is 15 residues long. Only the CDR3 DNA stays, 45 bases, in frame from base 1. V is clipped by 8 bases and J by 3 bases, and the sequence between their germline boundaries is 19 bases long. Per the germline V gene (reference sequence), SEHNR is the CDR1 and FQNEAQ is the CDR2.